These 16 T cell receptor beta chains were all obtained from the same sample, sequenced in a study of blood T cell repertoires in COVID-19. TCRdb keeps only in-frame clones here, not all; method: immunoSEQ multiplex PCR. The sample yields 100,000 to 130,000 clones, roughly nine tenths seen once. The specimen sequenced was peripheral blood. Receptors originate from a man aged 35 to 55 with active or convalescent COVID-19.

The chain employs TRBV7-2 and TRBJ1-3; 9 nucleotides align to TRBD1. Germline CDR1 is SGHTA and CDR2 is FQGNSA. The V and J ends lost 6 bases and 4 bases, in that order; junction bases with no gene match: 4. The CDR3 is 14 residues long. CDR3 sequence reads: CASRGQGQGNTIYF. In DNA form, the CDR3 reads TGTGCCAGCAGGGGACAGGGACAAGGAAACACCATATATTTT.

The chain couples TRBV14 to TRBJ2-1, with 10 bases matching TRBD2. Germline lookup yields CDR1 SGHDN and CDR2 FVKESK. This CDR3 contains 18 residues. V shed 4 bases and J 3 bases; nucleotides not matched to a gene: 12. The CDR3 spells CASSRRGGAGGLYNEQFF. In DNA, the CDR3 is TGTGCCAGCAGCCGGAGAGGAGGAGCGGGAGGGCTCTACAATGAGCAGTTCTTC.

The chain combines TRBV6-5 with TRBJ1-2; 7 bases map to TRBD1. The germline V gene encodes CDR1 MNHEY and CDR2 SVGAGI. With 7 bases clipped from V and 5 bases from J, the junction kept 4 bases outside the gene matches. This CDR3 is built from 12 residues. In DNA form, the CDR3 reads TGTGCCAGCACAGGGGACAGATATGGCTACACCTTC. Protein sequence: CASTGDRYGYTF.

Here the CDR3 reads CASSLGDFYNEQFF. The CDR3 nucleotides read TGCGCCAGCAGCTTGGGGGACTTCTACAATGAGCAGTTCTTC. The V call is TRBV5-1, the J call TRBJ2-1; possibly TRBD2 for D (6 bases). Germline V gene data show CDR1 as SGHRS and CDR2 as YFSETQ. This CDR3 has 14 residues. Trimming cost V 0 bases and J 3 bases, with 7 bases left between them.

The table lists this clone with a count of one. Here the CDR3 reads CASSSTGGLAFF. The CDR3 region has the DNA TGTGCCAGCAGCTCGACAGGGGGGCTGGCTTTCTTT. V usage is TRBV5-6 and J usage is TRBJ1-1, with 9 positions matching TRBD1. Germline loops: CDR1 SGHDT, CDR2 YYEEEE. The CDR3 is 12 amino acids. The trim removed 3 bases at V and 11 bases at J, leaving 5 bases unmatched.

This clone was detected a few times. The V call is TRBV27, the J call TRBJ2-3; 8 bases map to TRBD2. The J segment lost 2 bases and the V segment lost 7 bases, leaving 17 bases of the junction unmatched. The CDR3 loop spans 18 amino acids. Germline CDR1 is MNHEY and CDR2 is SMNVEV (reference sequence). CDR3 protein: CASKFSSPAGGNTDTQYF. The CDR3 DNA follows: TGTGCCAGCAAATTTTCTTCACCTGCGGGAGGAAACACAGATACGCAGTATTTT.

CDR3 amino acids: CASSPGDSGADFYSNQPQHF. CDR3 sequence (DNA): TGTGCCAGCAGTCCCGGCGATTCTGGGGCAGATTTTTATAGCAATCAGCCCCAGCATTTT. This chain connects TRBV27 to TRBJ1-5; TRBD1 might be the D (5 bases). V lost 5 bases and J lost 0, with 26 bases in between. There are 20 residues in the CDR3. Germline lookup yields CDR1 MNHEY and CDR2 SMNVEV (reference sequence).

This chain joins TRBV28 and TRBJ2-5; D is possibly TRBD2 (6 bases). The V and J ends lost 3 bases and 2 bases respectively, with 13 bases between them. The CDR3 length is 15 residues. Germline loops: CDR1 MDHEN, CDR2 SYDVKM. The CDR3 spells CASSFGRGRQETQYF. CDR3 nucleotides: TGTGCCAGCAGTTTTGGCCGAGGGAGGCAAGAGACCCAGTACTTC.

The V call is TRBV19, the J call TRBJ2-2; 9 nucleotides line up with TRBD1. Germline CDR1 is LNHDA and CDR2 is SQIVND (reference sequence). After removal of 7 bases from V and 4 bases from J, the junction contained 7 bases not matched to a gene. The CDR3 totals 15 residues. The chain's CDR3 is CASILGQGATGELFF. In DNA, the CDR3 is TGTGCCAGTATCTTGGGACAGGGAGCCACCGGGGAGCTGTTTTTT.

The genes are TRBV12-3 or TRBV12-4 and TRBJ1-5; tentatively, D is TRBD1 (5 bases). The CDR3 spans 12 residues. The ends were cut back, 5 bases at V and 5 bases at J, with 7 bases in the middle. CDR3 protein: CASSQGYQPQHF. For the CDR3, the DNA is TGTGCCAGCAGTCAGGGTTATCAGCCCCAGCATTTT.

This chain's CDR3 is CATSDDTGAGELFF. In nucleotides, the CDR3 is TGTGCCACCAGTGATGACACAGGGGCCGGGGAGCTGTTTTTT. The V call is TRBV24-1, the J call TRBJ2-2, with 7 positions matching TRBD1. Germline loops: CDR1 KGHDR, CDR2 SFDVKD. Losses at the gene ends were 3 bases for V and 6 bases for J; bases not matched to a gene: 3. This CDR3 has 14 amino acids.

The sample holds one count of this clone. The chain employs TRBV15 and TRBJ1-2; 9 bases are a match to TRBD1. Trimming at V came to 1 base and at J to 2 bases, leaving 2 bases not matched to a gene. Germline V gene lookup returns CDR1 LNHNV and CDR2 YYDKDF (reference sequence). The CDR3 is made up of 15 amino acids. Here the CDR3 DNA reads TGTGCCACCAGCAGAGGAGACAGGGGGAACTATGGCTACACCTTC. Translation gives CATSRGDRGNYGYTF. Full variable domain (missing parts from reference TRBV15 and TRBJ1-2): DAMVIQNPRYQVTQFGKPVTLSCSQTLNHNVMYWYQQKSSQAPKLLFHYYDKDFNNEADTPDNFQSRRPNTSFCFLDIRSPGLGDTAMYLCATSRGDRGNYGYTFGSGTRLTVV.

The chain links TRBV28 to TRBJ2-2, with 8 bases lining up with TRBD1. Looked up from germline, CDR1 is MDHEN and CDR2 is SYDVKM. This CDR3 is 16 amino acids long. The J segment lost 0 bases and the V segment lost 6 bases, leaving 6 bases of the junction unmatched. CDR3 protein: CASRPADRANTGELFF. The CDR3 DNA is TGTGCCAGCAGACCCGCGGACAGGGCGAACACCGGGGAGCTGTTTTTT.

This clone was recorded once. The chain uses TRBV19 and TRBJ1-5, with D possibly matching TRBD1 (5 bases). V lost 5 bases to trimming and J lost 7 bases, with 15 bases between them. CDR1 is LNHDA, CDR2 SQIVND, per germline (reference sequence). This CDR3 is 14 amino acids long. CDR3 loop: CASSHQGGEQPQHF. CDR3 DNA: TGTGCCAGTAGTCATCAGGGCGGTGAGCAGCCCCAGCATTTT.

V is TRBV24-1 and J is TRBJ1-4; D remains unclear. CDR3 length: 15 residues. The ends were cut back, 8 bases at V and 0 bases at J, with 12 bases in the middle. From germline, CDR1 is KGHDR and CDR2 SFDVKD. This chain's CDR3 is CATNRHRATNEKLFF. For the CDR3, the DNA is TGTGCCACCAATCGACACAGAGCAACTAATGAAAAACTGTTTTTT.

CDR3 in amino acids: CASSLGQASGEQYF. The CDR3 DNA reads as TGCGCCAGCAGCTTGGGACAGGCTTCGGGCGAGCAGTACTTC. V is TRBV5-1 and J is TRBJ2-7; possibly TRBD1 for D (6 bases). The CDR3 contains 14 residues. CDR1 and CDR2 (germline): SGHRS, YFSETQ. Between the trimmed V and J ends, which lost 0 bases and 6 bases, there was a span of 13 bases. Full variable domain (outside the CDR3, taken from reference TRBV5-1 and TRBJ2-7): KAGVTQTPRYLIKTRGQQVTLSCSPISGHRSVSWYQQTPGQGLQFLFEYFSETQRNKGNFPGRFSGRQFSNSRSEMNVSTLELGDSALYLCASSLGQASGEQYFGPGTRLTVT.